This TCR beta chain was sequenced in a study of cytomegalovirus exposure and HLA in healthy donors. At the level of the study: Unique TCR beta sequences numbering 120 million or so came from about 179 million T cells in an earlier analysis. The study, taken as a whole, reports: As immune exposure information, only CMV serostatus was available.

Amplification used 60 Vbeta primers and 13 Jbeta primers. In the original analysis: Later reanalysis found around 74 million unique TCR beta chains, around 9.9 million of them shared. Using immunoSEQ multiplex PCR, the repertoire was profiled, and TCRdb retains in-frame clones only, with some absent. That table is the source of V, J and clone size, and D and trimming were worked out from the DNA. The data contain 150,000 to 200,000 clones, about 75% of them singletons. CDR3 length equals 15 residues. V was clipped by 2 bases and J by 5 bases; unmatched bases: 5. Germline V gives CDR1 LNHDA, CDR2 SQIVND (reference sequence). As regards this clone: Its specificity is not known.

The TCR comes from a female donor in good health and CMV-seronegative. The chain links TRBV19 to TRBJ1-5; 8 bases match TRBD1. Specimen: PBMCs. CDR3 sequence reads: CASSIRDRGDQPQHF. The CDR3 DNA reads TGTGCCAGTAGTATACGTGACAGGGGAGATCAGCCCCAGCATTTT. The whole variable domain, filled in from reference TRBV19 and TRBJ1-5, reads DGGITQSPKYLFRKEGQNVTLSCEQNLNHDAMYWYRQDPGQGLRLIYYSQIVNDFQKGDIAEGYSVSREKKESFPLTVTSAQKNPTAFYLCASSIRDRGDQPQHFGDGTRLSIL.